This passage covers 21 T cell receptor beta chains from one sample sequenced in a study of T cells in tuberculosis. Profiled with immunoSEQ multiplex PCR; TCRdb holds only in-frame clones, not every one. The sample has about 24,000 clones, around 95% seen once. Sequencing input: PBMCs. Source of these receptors: a donor aged 10-29 years with latent tuberculosis or without tuberculosis infection.

The genes are TRBV11-2 and TRBJ2-3; TRBD2 might be the D (6 bases). The CDR3 length is 16 residues. The V end was cut by 4 bases, the J end by 3 bases, with 17 bases between. Germline V gives CDR1 SGHAT, CDR2 FQNNGV. The CDR3 region has the DNA TGTGCCAGCAGCTCCGGCGTGGGGGGTAGGACAGATACGCAGTATTTT. It translates to CASSSGVGGRTDTQYF.

Note on this clone: The junction departs from germline at one end; a sequencing error may be responsible. The chain has TRBV27 and TRBJ2-7; TRBD1 matches at 11 bases. Germline loops: CDR1 MNHEY, CDR2 SMNVEV (reference sequence). This CDR3 has 14 amino acids. Here the CDR3 reads CASSLRLQDRGRSF. As DNA, the CDR3 is TGTGCCAGCAGCCTACGCCTACAGGACAGGGGGCGGAGCTTC.

The rearrangement links TRBV6-5 to TRBJ1-5; D not resolved. Trimming took off 6 bases at V and 6 bases at J, with 15 bases between the two ends. Germline loops: CDR1 MNHEY, CDR2 SVGAGI. The CDR3 is made up of 14 amino acids. Here the CDR3 reads CASRADRRSQPQHF. As DNA, the CDR3 is TGTGCCAGCAGGGCGGACCGGAGGAGTCAGCCCCAGCATTTT.

The V and J genes are TRBV6-1 and TRBJ1-1; a weak D match, TRBD1 (6 bases). The CDR3 totals 13 residues. CDR1 is MNHNS, CDR2 SASEGT, per germline. The germline V and J ends were trimmed by 1 base and 11 bases, with 14 bases remaining between them. This CDR3 is CASSEVRNRVAFF. The CDR3 region has the DNA TGTGCCAGCAGTGAAGTCCGGAACAGGGTTGCTTTCTTT.

This chain connects TRBV5-1 to TRBJ1-1, with TRBD1 as a possible D gene (5 bases). Trimming took off 2 bases at V and 4 bases at J, with 12 bases between the two ends. The CDR3 runs 14 residues. The germline CDR1 and CDR2 sequences are SGHRS and YFSETQ. The CDR3 here is CASSLSGAITEAFF. CDR3 DNA sequence: TGCGCCAGCAGCTTAAGTGGGGCGATCACTGAAGCTTTCTTT.

This chain uses TRBV10-2 with TRBJ2-1, with 12 bases identical to TRBD1. In germline, CDR1 is WSHSY, CDR2 SAAADI. This CDR3 spans 16 amino acids. J lost 7 bases, V lost 0 bases, and 4 bases had no gene match. Here the CDR3 reads CASSESGTGGGNEQFF. The CDR3 DNA reads as TGCGCCAGCAGTGAGTCGGGGACAGGGGGCGGGAATGAGCAGTTCTTC.

This chain connects TRBV30 to TRBJ1-2; tentatively, D is TRBD1 (6 bases). The CDR3 sequence is 12 residues long. Germline CDR1 and CDR2: GTSNPN and SVGIG (reference sequence). The V and J ends lost 3 bases and 6 bases respectively, with 11 bases between them. CDR3: CAWRSGEHGYTF. CDR3 nucleotide sequence: TGTGCCTGGAGGTCAGGGGAACATGGCTACACCTTC.

The chain carries TRBV6-5 and TRBJ1-1; 11 bases are shared with TRBD1. V lost 6 bases, J lost 4 bases, and 4 bases stayed unmatched. The length of the CDR3 is 14 residues. The germline CDR1 and CDR2 sequences are MNHEY and SVGAGI. The CDR3 here is CASSRGQGATEAFF. CDR3 DNA: TGTGCCAGCAGCCGCGGACAGGGGGCCACTGAAGCTTTCTTT.

The chain recombines TRBV10-3 with TRBJ2-1; TRBD1 matches 10 bases. The CDR3 loop spans 15 amino acids. CDR1 is ENHRY, CDR2 SYGVKD, per germline. Trimming cost V 11 bases and J 6 bases; bases outside gene matches: 13. The CDR3 DNA reads TGTGCCTTATGGTCCGGGACAGGGGCCGCCAATGAGCAGTTCTTC. Amino acids: CALWSGTGAANEQFF.

The rearrangement uses TRBV6-5 and TRBJ2-5; 10 bases line up with TRBD1. This CDR3 contains 14 residues. Germline CDR1 and CDR2: MNHEY and SVGAGI. Losses at the gene ends were 2 bases for V and 5 bases for J; bases not matched to a gene: 2. The CDR3, as DNA: TGTGCCAGCAGTTACCAGGACAGGGGGGAGACCCAGTACTTC. Encoded protein: CASSYQDRGETQYF.

The rearrangement uses TRBV6-5 and TRBJ1-2, with 8 bases identical to TRBD1. V lost 4 bases and J lost 6; bases outside the gene matches: 13. CDR1 MNHEY and CDR2 SVGAGI come from the germline V gene. This CDR3 has 16 residues. Written as DNA, the CDR3 is TGTGCCAGCAGTTCACTCCTGCAGGGGGCGGGGGATGGCTACACCTTC. As protein: CASSSLLQGAGDGYTF.

This chain connects TRBV29-1 to TRBJ2-1, with D tentatively TRBD1 (5 bases). The V end lost 4 bases, the J end lost 4 bases, and 14 bases lay between the germline ends. Germline CDR1 reads SQVTM; CDR2 reads ANQGSEA. The CDR3 spans 14 residues. The CDR3 loop is CSVGFGRTYNEQFF. In DNA form, the CDR3 reads TGCAGCGTTGGGTTTGGACGGACATACAATGAGCAGTTCTTC.

This clone was seen more than once but under ten times. This sequence joins TRBV11-2 and TRBJ1-2; 10 bases are shared with TRBD1. The germline V gene encodes CDR1 SGHAT and CDR2 FQNNGV. With V trimmed by 4 bases and J by 5 bases, 10 bases remained unmatched. The CDR3 totals 16 residues. CDR3: CASSSPPGTGVYGYTF. The CDR3 coding sequence is TGTGCCAGCAGCTCCCCTCCCGGGACAGGGGTGTATGGCTACACCTTC.

V and J are TRBV13 and TRBJ2-5; 8 bases are a match to TRBD1. The CDR3 runs to 16 residues. CDR1 PRHDT and CDR2 FYEKMQ come from the germline V gene (reference sequence). V trimming: 2 bases; J trimming: 4 bases; junction bases outside the gene matches: 9. The CDR3 sequence: CASSLMFRGRVETQYF. CDR3 coding DNA: TGTGCCAGCAGCTTAATGTTCAGGGGGCGCGTAGAGACCCAGTACTTC.

This clone was seen once. The rearrangement joins TRBV6-5 to TRBJ1-1; D unclear. V lost 5 bases and J 5 bases, leaving 15 bases between the germline ends. This CDR3 region has 14 residues. Per the germline V gene, CDR1 is MNHEY and CDR2 is SVGAGI. The CDR3 sequence: CASSPGFGGTEAFF. DNA of the CDR3: TGTGCCAGCAGTCCGGGATTTGGCGGTACTGAAGCTTTCTTT.

This rearrangement joins TRBV4-1 to TRBJ1-2; TRBD1 matches at 12 bases. V was clipped by 4 bases and J by 9 bases; unmatched bases: 6. CDR1 is MGHRA and CDR2 is YSYEKL in the germline V gene. CDR3 size: 14 residues. CDR3 sequence (DNA): TGCGCCAGCAGCCCCGGGACAGGGGGCGCGAGCTACACCTTC. Residues: CASSPGTGGASYTF.

J is TRBJ2-1 and V is TRBV11-3, with a possible D match to TRBD2 (6 bases). The CDR3 contains 15 residues. Germline V gene sequence: CDR1 SGHNT, CDR2 YENEEA. The V and J ends lost 0 bases and 3 bases respectively, with 9 bases between them. For the CDR3, the DNA is TGTGCCAGCAGCTTAGAGGGCGGGGACTACAATGAGCAGTTCTTC. It codes for CASSLEGGDYNEQFF. The full variable domain, its missing parts supplied by reference TRBV11-3 and TRBJ2-1, is EAGVVQSPRYKIIEKKQPVAFWCNPISGHNTLYWYLQNLGQGPELLIRYENEEAVDDSQLPKDRFSAERLKGVDSTLKIQPAELGDSAVYLCASSLEGGDYNEQFFGPGTRLTVL.

The chain joins TRBV4-1 to TRBJ2-6, with TRBD1 identical over 8 bases. This CDR3 region has 16 residues. Unmatched junction bases numbered 6, after V lost 5 bases and J lost 3 bases. Per the germline V gene, CDR1 is MGHRA and CDR2 is YSYEKL. CDR3 nucleotide sequence: TGCGCCAGCAGCGCGACAGGGGTTCGTGGGGCCAACGTCCTGACTTTC. Encoded protein: CASSATGVRGANVLTF.

The chain links TRBV5-1 to TRBJ2-1; 9 nucleotides align to TRBD1. Germline CDR1 and CDR2: SGHRS and YFSETQ. This CDR3 has 17 amino acids. After removal of 0 bases from V and 8 bases from J, the junction contained 12 bases not matched to a gene. The CDR3 sequence is CASSLEGQGRASDEQFF. The CDR3 bases are TGCGCCAGCAGCTTGGAGGGACAGGGAAGGGCTAGCGATGAGCAGTTCTTC. The full variable domain, in which reference TRBV5-1 and TRBJ2-1 provide the parts outside the CDR3, is KAGVTQTPRYLIKTRGQQVTLSCSPISGHRSVSWYQQTPGQGLQFLFEYFSETQRNKGNFPGRFSGRQFSNSRSEMNVSTLELGDSALYLCASSLEGQGRASDEQFFGPGTRLTVL.

The rearrangement links TRBV7-8 to TRBJ1-1; no firm D call. V was cut by 1 base and J by 1 base, with 7 bases left in between. The germline gives CDR1 SGHVS, CDR2 FQNEAQ. The CDR3 extends over 14 amino acids. The CDR3 DNA sequence: TGTGCCAGCAGCTTAGGAAACAGGAACACTGAAGCTTTCTTT. Translated, it gives CASSLGNRNTEAFF.

The J gene is TRBJ1-2, the V gene TRBV10-3; 8 bases fit TRBD1. From germline, CDR1 is ENHRY and CDR2 SYGVKD. This CDR3 is built from 17 residues. V trimming: 3 bases; J trimming: 0 bases; junction bases outside the gene matches: 9. CDR3 sequence (DNA): TGTGCCATCAGTGACTACGTAGACAGGGGAGCTAACTATGGCTACACCTTC. This sequence encodes CAISDYVDRGANYGYTF.